This TCR beta chain was captured in a study of blood T cells in healthy people across ages. Study results and caveats: The authors considered diversity estimates from one million T cells to be underestimates.

The CDR3 is 14 amino acids. The germline V gene has CDR1 MDHEN and CDR2 SYDVKM. Between the trimmed V and J ends, which lost 5 bases and 0 bases, there was a span of 8 bases. Turning to this clonotype: Its antigen remains unknown.

The authors ran a second PCR of roughly 6 to 11 cycles using a sample-barcoded 5' primer and a J-beta primer mix. TCRdb re-analysed the 5' RACE reads in MiXCR, keeping a single row per CDR3 protein. The sample lists over 1,500,000 distinct CDR3 sequences, around 40% seen once, with 20% to 25% in the top ten. PBMCs were isolated at a quantity of at least 6 million per sample. The clonotype was recovered from a human donor in good health. The sequenced sample was blood. V is TRBV28 and J is TRBJ1-5; D possibly corresponds to TRBD1 (5 bases). CDR3 residues: CASSPGSSNQPQHF. In DNA form, the CDR3 reads TGTGCCAGCAGTCCAGGGAGTAGCAATCAGCCCCAGCATTTT.